Presented here are 20 T cell receptor beta chains from one specimen sequenced in a study of CD8 T cells in ankylosing spondylitis. TCRdb independently ran MiXCR on the 5' RACE reads; one entry per CDR3 protein. The sample lists more than 150,000 distinct CDR3 sequences, about 20% occurring once. Specimen: blood, either unsorted or a sorted T cell fraction (not recorded which). The receptors were sampled from a male donor aged 5 to 29 with ankylosing spondylitis or in good health (not recorded which).

The table lists this clonotype with many counts. CDR3 sequence: CASSLIGGSQETQYF. The CDR3 coding sequence is TGTGCCAGCAGTTTAATTGGGGGGAGCCAAGAGACCCAGTACTTC. The chain joins TRBV27 to TRBJ2-5, with D perhaps matching TRBD2 (6 bases). From germline, CDR1 is MNHEY and CDR2 SMNVEV (reference sequence). V shed 2 bases and J shed 1 base, with 11 bases lying between them. The CDR3 is 15 residues long.

This clonotype occurred many times. Sequence at one end of the junction differs from germline and may be a read error. The rearrangement uses TRBV12-3 or TRBV12-4 and TRBJ2-1; 9 bases map to TRBD1. The CDR3 runs 12 residues. DNA of the CDR3: TGTGCCAGCAGTTTAGGGGACAGGGTAGTGATCTTC. Its protein is CASSLGDRVVIF.

Many counts were recorded for this clonotype. V gene TRBV3-1 combines with J gene TRBJ2-3; 9 bases match TRBD2. This CDR3 region has 16 residues. From germline, CDR1 is LGHDT and CDR2 YNNKEL (reference sequence). The ends lost 3 bases at V and 4 bases at J; junction bases unmatched: 8. DNA for the CDR3: TGTGCCAGCAGCCACACCGGGACTAGCATCCCAGATACGCAGTATTTT. Amino acid sequence: CASSHTGTSIPDTQYF.

Only a few counts were recorded for this clonotype. The gene calls are TRBV9 and TRBJ2-2; D is uncertain. CDR3 size: 16 residues. V lost 0 bases and J lost 4, with 13 bases in between. Looked up from germline, CDR1 is SGDLS and CDR2 is YYNGEE. This CDR3 is CASSVAVRTFTGELFF. CDR3 coding DNA: TGTGCCAGCAGCGTAGCTGTGAGGACGTTCACCGGGGAGCTGTTTTTT.

In its sample, this clonotype was seen many times. The chain links TRBV5-1 to TRBJ2-1, with 10 bases aligning to TRBD2. The CDR3 loop spans 16 amino acids. Germline CDR1 SGHRS, CDR2 YFSETQ. Germline trimming cut 4 bases from V and 6 bases from J; bases unmatched to any gene: 10. The CDR3 region is CASSDATSGWGNEQFF. CDR3 DNA sequence: TGCGCCAGCAGCGATGCGACTAGCGGGTGGGGCAATGAGCAGTTCTTC. Full variable domain (outside the CDR3, taken from reference TRBV5-1 and TRBJ2-1): KAGVTQTPRYLIKTRGQQVTLSCSPISGHRSVSWYQQTPGQGLQFLFEYFSETQRNKGNFPGRFSGRQFSNSRSEMNVSTLELGDSALYLCASSDATSGWGNEQFFGPGTRLTVL.

This clonotype was observed at least ten times. The chain recombines TRBV12-3 or TRBV12-4 with TRBJ2-3, with D possibly being TRBD1 (6 bases). V was cut by 9 bases and J by 4 bases, with 17 bases left in between. The CDR3 consists of 14 residues. Here the CDR3 reads CASTNLKGADTQYF. In DNA, the CDR3 is TGTGCCAGTACAAACCTAAAGGGGGCAGATACGCAGTATTTT.

This clonotype was found once. The V call is TRBV20-1, the J call TRBJ2-1, with 7 nucleotides matching TRBD2. Germline V gene sequence: CDR1 DFQATT, CDR2 SNEGSKA (reference sequence). Trimming took 1 base from V and 5 from J; bases not matched to a gene: 11. This CDR3 has 16 amino acids. Here the CDR3 DNA reads TGCAGTGCTAGAGTAACCCCGGGACTATCTCACAATGAGCAGTTCTTC. Its protein is CSARVTPGLSHNEQFF.

The sample holds many counts of this clonotype. The chain is built from TRBV25-1 and TRBJ1-1; a weak D match, TRBD1 (5 bases). This CDR3 has 11 residues. Germline V lookup: CDR1 MGHDK, CDR2 SYGVNS. Trimming removed 6 bases from V and 7 bases from J, with 9 bases in between. CDR3 bases: TGTGCCAGCAGGGTAGGGGTTGAAGCTTTCTTT. Protein sequence: CASRVGVEAFF. Complete variable domain (other parts from reference TRBV25-1 and TRBJ1-1): EADIYQTPRYLVIGTGKKITLECSQTMGHDKMYWYQQDPGMELHLIHYSYGVNSTEKGDLSSESTVSRIRTEHFPLTLESARPSHTSQYLCASRVGVEAFFGQGTRLTVV.

This clonotype was observed many times. The chain joins TRBV15 to TRBJ1-2, with D tentatively TRBD1 (6 bases). The V end was cut by 2 bases, the J end by 2 bases, with 15 bases between. CDR3 length: 16 amino acids. Germline V gives CDR1 LNHNV, CDR2 YYDKDF (reference sequence). The CDR3 reads CATSRSFRDNNYGYTF. Written as DNA, the CDR3 is TGTGCCACCAGCAGATCCTTCCGGGACAACAACTATGGCTACACCTTC. Based on the CDR3 plus reference TRBV15 and TRBJ1-2, the full variable domain is DAMVIQNPRYQVTQFGKPVTLSCSQTLNHNVMYWYQQKSSQAPKLLFHYYDKDFNNEADTPDNFQSRRPNTSFCFLDIRSPGLGDTAMYLCATSRSFRDNNYGYTFGSGTRLTVV.

This clonotype was detected many times. The rearrangement joins TRBV12-3 or TRBV12-4 to TRBJ1-2; D is perhaps TRBD1 (5 bases). Trimming left V 3 bases short and J 4 bases short, with 15 bases between. The CDR3 spans 15 residues. Written as DNA, the CDR3 is TGTGCCAGCAGTTTGTACCGGGACCGAAGCTATGGCTACACCTTC. Translated, it gives CASSLYRDRSYGYTF.

The chain is built from TRBV9 and TRBJ2-2, with 7 bases aligning to TRBD1. The junction had 11 bases not matched to a gene; V was cut back by 6 bases and J by 3 bases. CDR1 SGDLS and CDR2 YYNGEE come from the germline V gene. The CDR3 is 16 residues long. CDR3 region: CASTRTGRADTGELFF. CDR3 nucleotide sequence: TGTGCCAGCACACGGACAGGAAGGGCGGACACCGGGGAGCTGTTTTTT.

This clonotype was counted at least ten times. The chain's CDR3 is CASSEFGLAGQETQYF. In DNA form, the CDR3 reads TGTGCCAGCAGTGAATTTGGTCTAGCGGGGCAAGAGACCCAGTACTTC. The chain couples TRBV25-1 to TRBJ2-5; 9 bases map to TRBD2. The CDR3 spans 16 residues. After removal of 1 base from V and 2 bases from J, the junction contained 5 bases not matched to a gene. The germline CDR1 and CDR2 sequences are MGHDK and SYGVNS.

This clonotype has at least ten counts. The CDR3 is CASSYISLANPTKETQYF. The DNA of the CDR3 is TGTGCCAGCAGTTACATAAGCCTCGCCAACCCGACAAAAGAGACCCAGTACTTC. This rearrangement joins TRBV11-2 to TRBJ2-5; D is undetermined. There are 18 residues in the CDR3. V was pared by 6 bases and J by 3 bases, with 26 bases between. Germline CDR1 and CDR2: SGHAT and FQNNGV.

In its sample, this clonotype was seen a few times. A read error may account for a junction end that differs from germline. This chain connects TRBV20-1 to TRBJ2-3; possibly TRBD2 for D (6 bases). This CDR3 spans 12 amino acids. Germline V gene data show CDR1 as DFQATT and CDR2 as SNEGSKA (reference sequence). In nucleotides, the CDR3 is TGCAGTGCCGCCGGGAGCACGGATACGCAGTATTTT. It is translated as CSAAGSTDTQYF.

This clonotype was recorded at least ten times. The gene calls are TRBV20-1 and TRBJ1-5, with unresolved D. The CDR3 totals 13 residues. Trimming took 5 bases from V and 4 from J, leaving 12 bases between them. Germline lookup yields CDR1 DFQATT and CDR2 SNEGSKA (reference sequence). The CDR3 sequence: CSASDGHNQPQHF. CDR3 bases: TGCAGTGCTTCGGACGGCCATAATCAGCCCCAGCATTTT.

In DNA, the CDR3 is TGTGCCAGCAGCTTAGTGAGAGAGCCTGAAGCTTTCTTT. Translation: CASSLVREPEAFF. V is TRBV7-2 and J is TRBJ1-1; D is unclear. This CDR3 has 13 residues. CDR1 SGHTA and CDR2 FQGNSA come from the germline V gene. The germline V and J ends were trimmed by 1 base and 6 bases, with 9 bases remaining between them.

This chain connects TRBV6-5 to TRBJ2-1; TRBD1 matches 12 bases. V dropped 8 bases and J dropped 6; count of bases not matched to a gene: 8. From germline, CDR1 is MNHEY and CDR2 SVGAGI. The CDR3 totals 15 residues. In DNA form, the CDR3 reads TGTGCCAGCCGCCCGGGACAGGGGGCGCTCAATGAGCAGTTCTTC. Translation: CASRPGQGALNEQFF.

This clonotype was seen at least ten times. This chain links TRBV6-4 with TRBJ2-3; D remains unclear. Trimming removed 8 bases from V and 1 base from J, with 10 bases in between. The CDR3 sequence is 13 residues long. The germline V gene encodes CDR1 MRHNA and CDR2 SNTAGT. DNA for the CDR3: TGTGCCAGCGGCTTCGAGGGCACAGATACGCAGTATTTT. Translated: CASGFEGTDTQYF.

In this sample, this clonotype turned up many times. The chain is built from TRBV11-3 and TRBJ2-1, with 12 positions matching TRBD2. This CDR3 has 15 amino acids. The V gene's germline CDR1 is SGHNT and CDR2 YENEEA. Trimming took 6 bases from V and 7 from J; bases not matched to a gene: 7. The CDR3 DNA reads TGTGCCAGCAGTCTAGCGGGAGGGCTTGGGAATGAGCAGTTCTTC. Protein: CASSLAGGLGNEQFF. Drawing the rest from reference TRBV11-3 and TRBJ2-1, the complete variable domain is EAGVVQSPRYKIIEKKQPVAFWCNPISGHNTLYWYLQNLGQGPELLIRYENEEAVDDSQLPKDRFSAERLKGVDSTLKIQPAELGDSAVYLCASSLAGGLGNEQFFGPGTRLTVL.

This clonotype was found many times. V and J are TRBV24-1 and TRBJ2-1, with 10 bases lining up with TRBD2. CDR1 is KGHDR and CDR2 is SFDVKD in the germline V gene. CDR3 size: 15 residues. V gave up 3 bases and J gave up 9 bases; unmatched junction bases: 7. CDR3 sequence reads: CATSDRTSGNVEQFF. Here the CDR3 DNA reads TGTGCCACCAGTGATAGGACTAGCGGTAACGTTGAGCAGTTCTTC.